The 28 T cell receptor beta chains presented below share a single source sample, sequenced in a study of OX40 agonist ivuxolimab in advanced cancers. Library preparation used the immunoSEQ multiplex PCR assay. TCRdb re-hosts the immuneACCESS table, in-frame sequences only. Its copies lack some clones; in the studies checked, an unresolved V gene accounts for under half of them, and the cause for the rest is not known. The sample table lists some 42,000 clones, 82% of them with a count of one. The ten most abundant clones make up less than 30% of the sample. The specimen comprised CD4+ or CD8+ T cells sorted from blood, sampled in a trial of the OX40 agonist ivuxolimab. The receptors were gathered from an adult with an advanced solid tumor such as melanoma, head and neck, liver or kidney cancer.

V and J are TRBV25-1 and TRBJ1-1; the match to TRBD1 covers 7 bases. J gave up 4 bases and V 4 bases, and 6 bases lay outside the gene matches. Germline CDR1 and CDR2: MGHDK and SYGVNS. CDR3 size: 14 residues. CDR3 sequence (DNA): TGTGCCAGCAGTGGCAAGGGGGCCTTCACTGAAGCTTTCTTT. This codes for CASSGKGAFTEAFF.

This clone has a single count. The rearrangement links TRBV12-5 to TRBJ1-2; 8 positions agree with TRBD1. Per germline, CDR1 LGHNT and CDR2 FRNRAP. The CDR3 runs 15 residues. V lost 6 bases, J lost 4 bases, and 10 bases stayed unmatched. The CDR3 nucleotides read TGTGCTAGTGGCTTCGCAGGGGGCACAGGCTATGGCTACACCTTC. This gives the protein CASGFAGGTGYGYTF.

The rearrangement joins TRBV27 to TRBJ2-5; 9 bases line up with TRBD2. The CDR3 loop spans 16 amino acids. Germline lookup yields CDR1 MNHEY and CDR2 SMNVEV (reference sequence). V dropped 4 bases and J dropped 2; count of bases not matched to a gene: 8. In DNA, the CDR3 is TGTGCCAGCAGTTCTCCGGGACTAGCAGCACAAGAGACCCAGTACTTC. It specifies CASSSPGLAAQETQYF.

The genes are TRBV15 and TRBJ1-2; the D is unclear. The CDR3 consists of 13 residues. CDR1 is LNHNV and CDR2 is YYDKDF in the germline V gene (reference sequence). V lost 0 bases and J lost 2, with 4 bases in between. Here the CDR3 DNA reads TGTGCCACCAGCAGAGACAAAAACTATGGCTACACCTTC. It is translated as CATSRDKNYGYTF. The entire variable domain, with the rest obtained from reference TRBV15 and TRBJ1-2, is as follows: DAMVIQNPRYQVTQFGKPVTLSCSQTLNHNVMYWYQQKSSQAPKLLFHYYDKDFNNEADTPDNFQSRRPNTSFCFLDIRSPGLGDTAMYLCATSRDKNYGYTFGSGTRLTVV.

The V and J genes are TRBV7-9 and TRBJ1-1; unclear D gene. The V gene's germline CDR1 is SEHNR and CDR2 FQNEAQ (reference sequence). This CDR3 comprises 12 residues. Trimming took 5 bases from V and 10 from J, leaving 14 bases between them. The CDR3 sequence: CASSPSLLGAFF. DNA for the CDR3: TGTGCCAGCAGCCCCTCCCTCCTAGGAGCTTTCTTT.

The J gene is TRBJ2-7, the V gene TRBV5-1, with TRBD1 as a possible D gene (6 bases). The CDR3 runs to 14 residues. Deletions cut 0 bases from V and 3 bases from J, with 10 bases between. Germline V gene lookup returns CDR1 SGHRS and CDR2 YFSETQ. The CDR3 loop reads CASSLGTAYYEQYF. The CDR3 DNA reads as TGCGCCAGCAGCTTGGGGACAGCCTACTACGAGCAGTACTTC. The full variable domain, completed using reference TRBV5-1 and TRBJ2-7, is KAGVTQTPRYLIKTRGQQVTLSCSPISGHRSVSWYQQTPGQGLQFLFEYFSETQRNKGNFPGRFSGRQFSNSRSEMNVSTLELGDSALYLCASSLGTAYYEQYFGPGTRLTVT.

The chain couples TRBV18 to TRBJ2-1; TRBD2 matches at 14 bases. CDR1 is KGHSH, CDR2 LQKENI, per germline. This CDR3 contains 15 residues. Trimming cost V 4 bases and J 7 bases; bases outside gene matches: 3. CDR3 sequence: CASSLGLAGGNEQFF. The DNA for the CDR3 is TGTGCCAGCTCACTTGGACTAGCGGGAGGTAATGAGCAGTTCTTC. The entire variable domain, with the rest obtained from reference TRBV18 and TRBJ2-1, is as follows: NAGVMQNPRHLVRRRGQEARLRCSPMKGHSHVYWYRQLPEEGLKFMVYLQKENIIDESGMPKERFSAEFPKEGPSILRIQQVVRGDSAAYFCASSLGLAGGNEQFFGPGTRLTVL.

The rearrangement joins TRBV2 to TRBJ1-2; D unclear. Germline values: CDR1 SNHLY, CDR2 FYNNEI. The CDR3 has 14 residues. The germline V and J ends were trimmed by 1 base and 8 bases, with 14 bases remaining between them. The CDR3 coding sequence is TGTGCCAGCAGTGAAGTTTACCGGGGAAGAGGCTACACCTTC. Translation: CASSEVYRGRGYTF. The entire variable domain, with the rest obtained from reference TRBV2 and TRBJ1-2, is as follows: EPEVTQTPSHQVTQMGQEVILRCVPISNHLYFYWYRQILGQKVEFLVSFYNNEISEKSEIFDDQFSVERPDGSNFTLKIRSTKLEDSAMYFCASSEVYRGRGYTFGSGTRLTVV.

The V gene is TRBV29-1, the J gene TRBJ2-2, with 9 bases identical to TRBD1. The V gene's germline CDR1 is SQVTM and CDR2 ANQGSEA. The ends lost 3 bases at V and 3 bases at J; junction bases unmatched: 8. The CDR3 extends over 16 amino acids. The CDR3 bases are TGCAGCGTTGATGGGTTGACAGGGGGATACACCGGGGAGCTGTTTTTT. Amino acids: CSVDGLTGGYTGELFF.

This chain connects TRBV6-1 to TRBJ2-3, with 10 bases matching TRBD2. This CDR3 contains 14 residues. Germline assignment: CDR1 MNHNS and CDR2 SASEGT. The junction had 0 bases not matched to a gene; V was cut back by 6 bases and J by 0 bases. CDR3: CASRLAGSTDTQYF. As DNA, the CDR3 is TGTGCCAGCAGACTAGCGGGGAGCACAGATACGCAGTATTTT.

The genes are TRBV11-3 and TRBJ2-7; TRBD1 agrees at 8 bases. Per germline, CDR1 SGHNT and CDR2 YENEEA. V lost 4 bases to trimming and J lost 6 bases; unmatched junction nucleotides: 8. The CDR3 covers 14 residues. The DNA of the CDR3 is TGTGCCAGCAGCTCCGCCGGGACAGGCGGCGAGCAGTACTTC. Encoded protein: CASSSAGTGGEQYF. The full variable domain, completed using reference TRBV11-3 and TRBJ2-7, is EAGVVQSPRYKIIEKKQPVAFWCNPISGHNTLYWYLQNLGQGPELLIRYENEEAVDDSQLPKDRFSAERLKGVDSTLKIQPAELGDSAVYLCASSSAGTGGEQYFGPGTRLTVT.

This clone appeared a few times. The chain uses TRBV10-1 and TRBJ2-2; 8 bases fit TRBD2. With V trimmed by 7 bases and J by 4 bases, 20 bases remained unmatched. The CDR3 covers 19 residues. Per the germline V gene, CDR1 is WNHNN and CDR2 is SYGVQD (reference sequence). This CDR3 reads CASTPPDRGGGCGTGELFF. The DNA of the CDR3 is TGCGCCAGCACCCCCCCCGACCGGGGGGGCGGATGTGGCACCGGGGAGCTGTTTTTT.

This sequence joins TRBV19 and TRBJ2-7; TRBD1 aligns across 7 bases. V dropped 1 base and J dropped 2; count of bases not matched to a gene: 2. The CDR3 spans 14 residues. Germline CDR1 is LNHDA and CDR2 is SQIVND (reference sequence). CDR3 sequence: CASSIGTGPYEQYF. CDR3 nucleotide sequence: TGTGCCAGTAGTATAGGGACAGGACCCTACGAGCAGTACTTC.

This chain links TRBV5-6 with TRBJ2-7, with 10 positions matching TRBD1. V shed 4 bases, J shed 3 bases, and the junction held 10 bases outside the gene matches. The CDR3 is 16 residues long. CDR1 and CDR2 from the germline V gene are SGHDT and YYEEEE. The CDR3 reads CASSPRDRGHFYEQYF. CDR3 nucleotides: TGTGCCAGCAGCCCCCGGGACAGGGGCCATTTCTACGAGCAGTACTTC.

Here the CDR3 reads CASSLEGITYEQYF. Written as DNA, the CDR3 is TGTGCCAGCAGCTTGGAAGGCATCACCTACGAGCAGTACTTC. The chain recombines TRBV27 with TRBJ2-7; D is uncertain. The CDR3 extends over 14 amino acids. CDR1 is MNHEY and CDR2 is SMNVEV in the germline V gene (reference sequence). V was clipped by 6 bases and J by 2 bases, with 14 bases between them.

This clone occurred once. For the CDR3, the DNA is TGTGCCAGCCGCCCGGGGGGTCACCTTCATAGCGAGCAGTACTTC. This sequence encodes CASRPGGHLHSEQYF. The J gene is TRBJ2-7, the V gene TRBV6-5, with 7 bases fitting TRBD2. The length of the CDR3 is 15 residues. CDR1 is MNHEY and CDR2 is SVGAGI in the germline V gene. Germline trimming cut 8 bases from V and 6 bases from J; bases unmatched to any gene: 16.

The chain is built from TRBV28 and TRBJ2-7; 10 positions agree with TRBD2. Per the germline V gene, CDR1 is MDHEN and CDR2 is SYDVKM. The CDR3 has 16 amino acids. Unmatched junction bases numbered 4, after V lost 1 base and J lost 1 base. CDR3 sequence reads: CASSLLASGSSYEQYF. The CDR3 DNA follows: TGTGCCAGCAGTTTATTGGCTAGCGGGAGTTCCTACGAGCAGTACTTC.

This clone is medium-sized by share. The chain employs TRBV7-3 and TRBJ2-7; D not resolved. Germline CDR1 reads SGHTA; CDR2 reads FQGTGA. The CDR3 is made up of 13 amino acids. V was clipped by 2 bases and J by 0 bases, with 5 bases between them. The CDR3 loop reads CASSLGPSYEQYF. Here the CDR3 DNA reads TGTGCCAGCAGCTTAGGGCCCTCCTACGAGCAGTACTTC.

CDR3 region: CAWRPDSNQPQHF. DNA of the CDR3: TGTGCCTGGCGACCAGATAGCAATCAGCCCCAGCATTTT. The chain uses TRBV30 and TRBJ1-5; no definite D call. CDR3 size: 13 residues. Germline CDR1 is GTSNPN and CDR2 is SVGIG (reference sequence). V lost 5 bases to trimming and J lost 0 bases, with 8 bases between them.

The chain has TRBV11-2 and TRBJ1-2; D is perhaps TRBD1 (6 bases). The CDR3 contains 13 residues. Germline V gives CDR1 SGHAT, CDR2 FQNNGV. The V end lost 1 base, the J end lost 8 bases, and 11 bases lay between the germline ends. CDR3 sequence: CASSLAGARGYTF. For the CDR3, the DNA is TGTGCCAGCAGCTTAGCGGGGGCGCGGGGCTACACCTTC.

V and J are TRBV27 and TRBJ2-7, with TRBD2 as a possible D gene (6 bases). Germline lookup yields CDR1 MNHEY and CDR2 SMNVEV (reference sequence). There are 14 residues in the CDR3. Trimming removed 6 bases at V and 8 bases at J, with 20 bases between. CDR3 nucleotides: TGTGCCAGCAGGAGGGAAGACGGGAGCCTCAAGCAGTACTTC. Protein product: CASRREDGSLKQYF.

This clone appeared a single time. The chain carries TRBV5-1 and TRBJ1-3; D might be TRBD1 (5 bases). The CDR3 consists of 15 residues. Germline lookup yields CDR1 SGHRS and CDR2 YFSETQ. Trimming left V 2 bases short and J 0 bases short, with 9 bases between. CDR3: CASSLGDGSGNTIYF. The CDR3 bases are TGCGCCAGCAGCTTAGGGGACGGCTCTGGAAACACCATATATTTT.

J is TRBJ2-3 and V is TRBV6-1, with TRBD1 identical over 7 bases. Trimming at V came to 5 bases and at J to 6 bases, leaving 2 bases not matched to a gene. CDR3 length: 12 amino acids. Per the germline V gene, CDR1 is MNHNS and CDR2 is SASEGT. CDR3 nucleotides: TGTGCCAGCAGTACAGGGGCCGATACGCAGTATTTT. Residues: CASSTGADTQYF.

V and J are TRBV7-2 and TRBJ1-5, with 7 bases fitting TRBD1. Germline V gene sequence: CDR1 SGHTA, CDR2 FQGNSA. V lost 2 bases and J lost 0; bases outside the gene matches: 13. CDR3 length: 19 amino acids. CDR3 loop: CASSLQPPGTAYSNQPQHF. Here the CDR3 DNA reads TGTGCCAGCAGCTTACAACCACCCGGGACAGCGTATAGCAATCAGCCCCAGCATTTT.

The chain is built from TRBV5-6 and TRBJ1-1; the D gene is possibly TRBD1 (6 bases). Germline V gene data show CDR1 as SGHDT and CDR2 as YYEEEE. The length of the CDR3 is 11 residues. V shed 4 bases and J shed 7 bases, with 8 bases lying between them. Written as DNA, the CDR3 is TGTGCCAGCAGCGAGGGGGTTGAAGCTTTCTTT. Its translation: CASSEGVEAFF.

The V call is TRBV7-9, the J call TRBJ2-1; 11 nucleotides align to TRBD1. From germline, CDR1 is SEHNR and CDR2 FQNEAQ (reference sequence). CDR3 length equals 15 residues. V was clipped by 7 bases and J by 11 bases; unmatched bases: 13. For the CDR3, the DNA is TGTGCCAGCATCATTGCCGGGACAGGGGGGTTCCAGCAGTTCTTC. Its protein is CASIIAGTGGFQQFF.

A few counts support this clone. The chain combines TRBV7-9 with TRBJ2-7; TRBD2 agrees at 14 bases. J gave up 4 bases and V 5 bases, and 10 bases lay outside the gene matches. Germline CDR1 and CDR2: SEHNR and FQNEAQ (reference sequence). The CDR3 runs 17 residues. The CDR3 here is CASSPYPTSGGAYEQYF. The CDR3, as DNA: TGTGCCAGCAGCCCGTATCCGACTAGCGGGGGGGCATACGAGCAGTACTTC.

The rearrangement links TRBV5-6 to TRBJ2-3; TRBD2 matches 14 bases. Germline V CDR1 and CDR2: SGHDT, YYEEEE. This CDR3 comprises 16 residues. J was trimmed by 3 bases and V by 4 bases; bases with no gene match: 4. This CDR3 is CASSLGLAGGTDTQYF. The CDR3 DNA follows: TGTGCCAGCAGCCTTGGACTAGCGGGAGGTACAGATACGCAGTATTTT.